This T cell receptor beta chain comes out of a study of shared clonotypes between healthy human individuals. The data were produced by immunoSEQ multiplex PCR, yet TCRdb's version contains in-frame clones alone and is incomplete. Of 330,000 or so clones in the sample, around 79% were seen once. V gave up 11 bases and J gave up 2 bases, with 17 bases separating them. Germline loops: CDR1 MDHEN, CDR2 SYDVKM. The CDR3 loop spans 14 amino acids. This clone was seen just once. This clonotype was sampled from a man under 40 in good health. Material: memory CD4+ T cells sorted from blood. Subset of the sample: CD45RA-negative fraction. The rearrangement uses TRBV28 and TRBJ2-3; TRBD1 is a possible D gene (5 bases). CDR3 DNA sequence: TGTGCCCTCCGTAAGGGGCTCAACACAGATACGCAGTATTTT. Translated, it gives CALRKGLNTDTQYF. The full variable domain, completed using reference TRBV28 and TRBJ2-3, is DVKVTQSSRYLVKRTGEKVFLECVQDMDHENMFWYRQDPGLGLRLIYFSYDVKMKEKGDIPEGYSVSREKKERFSLILESASTNQTSMYLCALRKGLNTDTQYFGPGTRLTVL.